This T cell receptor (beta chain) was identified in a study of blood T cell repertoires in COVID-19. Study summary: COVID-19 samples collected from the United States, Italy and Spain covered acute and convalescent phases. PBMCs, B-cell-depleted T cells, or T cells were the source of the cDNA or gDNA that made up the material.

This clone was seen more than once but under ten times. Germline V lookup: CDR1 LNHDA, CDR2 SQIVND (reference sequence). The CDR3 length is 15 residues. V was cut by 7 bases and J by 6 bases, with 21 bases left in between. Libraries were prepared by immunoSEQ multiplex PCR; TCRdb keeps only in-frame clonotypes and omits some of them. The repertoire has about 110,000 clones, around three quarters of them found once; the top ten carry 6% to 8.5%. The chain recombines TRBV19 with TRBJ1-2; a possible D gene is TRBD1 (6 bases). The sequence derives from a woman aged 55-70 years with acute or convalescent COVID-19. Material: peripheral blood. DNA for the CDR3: TGTGCCAGTAAGGCAGGGACAAATATTAAAAATGGCTACACCTTC. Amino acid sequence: CASKAGTNIKNGYTF. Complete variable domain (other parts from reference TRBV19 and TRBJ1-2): DGGITQSPKYLFRKEGQNVTLSCEQNLNHDAMYWYRQDPGQGLRLIYYSQIVNDFQKGDIAEGYSVSREKKESFPLTVTSAQKNPTAFYLCASKAGTNIKNGYTFGSGTRLTVV.